A single sample gave rise to the 2 T cell receptor beta chains below, sequenced in a study of T-cell reconstitution after alpha-beta-depleted transplantation in children. Library preparation (for TCRbeta) was performed with unique molecular identifiers. In TCRdb, the PCR reads were re-called with MiXCR into one record per CDR3 protein. The table lists roughly 790,000 distinct CDR3 sequences, 15% to 20% of them singletons. The sample was PBMCs, mostly from graft donor cells, taken 360 days after TCRalphabeta/CD19-depleted stem cell transplant. Receptor source: a male patient younger than 18 who had a stem cell transplant for acute lymphoblastic leukemia, so the T cells may come from the graft donor.

For this clonotype: One junction end disagrees with the germline gene, perhaps due to a read error. The chain is built from TRBV11-1 and TRBJ2-7, with no clear D. CDR3 length: 15 amino acids. Looked up from germline, CDR1 is SGHAT and CDR2 is FQDESV (reference sequence). In nucleotides, the CDR3 is TGTTCCAGCAGCCTTCGTGGGGTAGGATCGTTCGAGCAGTACTTC. Protein sequence: CSSSLRGVGSFEQYF. The whole variable domain, filled in from reference TRBV11-1 and TRBJ2-7, reads EAEVAQSPRYKITEKSQAVAFWCDPISGHATLYWYRQILGQGPELLVQFQDESVVDDSQLPKDRFSAERLKGVDSTLKIQPAELGDSAMYLCSSSLRGVGSFEQYFGPGTRLTVT.

This clonotype was seen more than once but under ten times. The V call is TRBV18, the J call TRBJ2-1; D is uncertain. This CDR3 region has 15 residues. Germline V gene sequence: CDR1 KGHSH, CDR2 LQKENI. V lost 3 bases and J lost 2, with 11 bases in between. The CDR3 nucleotides read TGTGCCAGCTCACCGTACTTAAGCCCCTACAATGAGCAGTTCTTC. It is translated as CASSPYLSPYNEQFF.